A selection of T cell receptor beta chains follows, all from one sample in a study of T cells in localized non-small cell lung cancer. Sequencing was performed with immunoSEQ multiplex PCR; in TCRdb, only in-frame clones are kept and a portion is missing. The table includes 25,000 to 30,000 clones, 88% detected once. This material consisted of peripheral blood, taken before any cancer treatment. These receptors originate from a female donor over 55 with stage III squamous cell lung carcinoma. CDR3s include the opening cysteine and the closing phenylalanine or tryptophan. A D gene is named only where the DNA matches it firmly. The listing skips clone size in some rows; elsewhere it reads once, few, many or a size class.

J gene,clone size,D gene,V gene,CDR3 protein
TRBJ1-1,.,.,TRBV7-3,CASSLGRGNTEAFF
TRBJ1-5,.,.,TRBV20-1,CSALMDQPQHF
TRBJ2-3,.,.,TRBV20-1,CSAARDTQYF
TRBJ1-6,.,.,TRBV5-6,CASSLFPGYNSPLHF
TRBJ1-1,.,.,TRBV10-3,CAISPTGNTEAFF
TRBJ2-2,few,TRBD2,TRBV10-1,CASSGSLSGAQPDTGELFF
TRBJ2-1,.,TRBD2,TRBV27,CASSVLGVTSGVNEQFF
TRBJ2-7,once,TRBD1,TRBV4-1,CASSQEGQWYEQYF
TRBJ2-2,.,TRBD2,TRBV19,CASTNSGRGTGELFF
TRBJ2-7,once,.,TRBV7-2,CASSLAGSGRRYEQYF
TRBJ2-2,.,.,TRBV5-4,CASSWALNTGELFF
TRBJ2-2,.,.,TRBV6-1,CASSEARTANTGELFF
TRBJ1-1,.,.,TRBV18,CASSPPTWGVAAFF
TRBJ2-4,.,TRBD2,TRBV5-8,CASSSPGLARNIQYF
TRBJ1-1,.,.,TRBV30,CAWSVLENTEAFF
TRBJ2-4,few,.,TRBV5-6,CASSPHSLAKNIQYF
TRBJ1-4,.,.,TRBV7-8,CASSLIGRLFF
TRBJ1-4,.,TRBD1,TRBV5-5,CASSFSGGSNEKLFF
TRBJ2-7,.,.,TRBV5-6,CASSSPSFSSYEQYF
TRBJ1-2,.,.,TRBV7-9,CASSWRGANYGYTF
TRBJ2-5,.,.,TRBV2,CASGQEETQYF
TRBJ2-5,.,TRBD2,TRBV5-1,CASSQGTSGNQETQYF
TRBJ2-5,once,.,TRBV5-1,CASSSGTFTPETQYF
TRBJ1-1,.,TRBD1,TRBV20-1,CSARGQGEAFF
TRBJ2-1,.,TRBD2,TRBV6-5,CASGTSGRDKFF
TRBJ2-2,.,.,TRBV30,CAWTLRGVNTGELFF
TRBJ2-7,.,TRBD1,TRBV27,CASSDGDRLYEQYF
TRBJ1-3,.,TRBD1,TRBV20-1,CSAPRTGQGYF
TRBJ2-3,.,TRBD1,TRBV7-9,CASSPSGTEDTQYF
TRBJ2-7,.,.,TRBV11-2,CASSLDRSGAGYEQYF
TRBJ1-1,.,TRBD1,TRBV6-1,CASSPGTGPEAFF